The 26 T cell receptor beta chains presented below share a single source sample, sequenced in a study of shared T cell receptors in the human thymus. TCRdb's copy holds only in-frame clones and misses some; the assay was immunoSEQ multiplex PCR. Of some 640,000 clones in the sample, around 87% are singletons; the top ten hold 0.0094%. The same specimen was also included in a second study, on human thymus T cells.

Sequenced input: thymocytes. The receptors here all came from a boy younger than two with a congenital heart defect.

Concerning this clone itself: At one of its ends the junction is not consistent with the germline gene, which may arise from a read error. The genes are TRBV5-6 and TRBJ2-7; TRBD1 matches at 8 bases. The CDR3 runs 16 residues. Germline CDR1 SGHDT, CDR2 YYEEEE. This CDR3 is CASSLDRAGSPYEQYF. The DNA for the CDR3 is TGTGCCAGCAGTTTGGACAGGGCCGGCTCACCCTACGAGCAGTACTTC.

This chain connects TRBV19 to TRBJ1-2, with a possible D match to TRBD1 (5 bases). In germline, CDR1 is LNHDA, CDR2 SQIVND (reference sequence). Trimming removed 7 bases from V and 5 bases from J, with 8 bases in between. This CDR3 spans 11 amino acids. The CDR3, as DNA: TGTGCCAGTAAACGGGGGTATGGCTACACCTTC. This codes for CASKRGYGYTF. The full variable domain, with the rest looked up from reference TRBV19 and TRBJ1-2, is DGGITQSPKYLFRKEGQNVTLSCEQNLNHDAMYWYRQDPGQGLRLIYYSQIVNDFQKGDIAEGYSVSREKKESFPLTVTSAQKNPTAFYLCASKRGYGYTFGSGTRLTVV.

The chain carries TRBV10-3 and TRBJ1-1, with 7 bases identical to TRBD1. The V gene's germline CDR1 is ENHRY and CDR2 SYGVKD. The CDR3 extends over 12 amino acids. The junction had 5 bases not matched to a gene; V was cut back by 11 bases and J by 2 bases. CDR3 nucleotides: TGTGCCGCCGGACAGGTCAACACTGAAGCTTTCTTT. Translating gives CAAGQVNTEAFF.

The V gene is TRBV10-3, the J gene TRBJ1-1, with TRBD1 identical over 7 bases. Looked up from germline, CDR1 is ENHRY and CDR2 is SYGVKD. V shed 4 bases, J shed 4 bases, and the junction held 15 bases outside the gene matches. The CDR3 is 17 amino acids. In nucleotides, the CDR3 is TGTGCCATCAGTGCCCCTGGAGCACAGGGGAAGGGCACTGAAGCTTTCTTT. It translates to CAISAPGAQGKGTEAFF.

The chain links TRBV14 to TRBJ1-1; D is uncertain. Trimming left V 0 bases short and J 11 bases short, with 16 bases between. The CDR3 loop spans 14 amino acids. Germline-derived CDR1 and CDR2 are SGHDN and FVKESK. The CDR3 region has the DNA TGTGCCAGCAGCCAAGAGTCTAGGCTTCTCGCGGCTTTCTTT. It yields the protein CASSQESRLLAAFF. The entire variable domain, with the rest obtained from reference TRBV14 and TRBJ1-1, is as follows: EAGVTQFPSHSVIEKGQTVTLRCDPISGHDNLYWYRRVMGKEIKFLLHFVKESKQDESGMPNNRFLAERTGGTYSTLKVQPAELEDSGVYFCASSQESRLLAAFFGQGTRLTVV.

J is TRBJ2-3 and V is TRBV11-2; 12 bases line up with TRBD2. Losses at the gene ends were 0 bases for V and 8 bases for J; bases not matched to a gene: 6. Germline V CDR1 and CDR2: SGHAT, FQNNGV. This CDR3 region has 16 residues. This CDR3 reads CASSLDQTSGRFTQYF. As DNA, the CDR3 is TGTGCCAGCAGCTTAGATCAAACTAGCGGGAGGTTTACGCAGTATTTT.

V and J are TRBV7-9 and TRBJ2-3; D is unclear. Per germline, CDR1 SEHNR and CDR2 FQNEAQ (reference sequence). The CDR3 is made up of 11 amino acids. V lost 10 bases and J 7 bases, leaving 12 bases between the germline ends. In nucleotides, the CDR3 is TGTGCCACCCGCGATCGATATACGCAGTATTTT. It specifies CATRDRYTQYF.

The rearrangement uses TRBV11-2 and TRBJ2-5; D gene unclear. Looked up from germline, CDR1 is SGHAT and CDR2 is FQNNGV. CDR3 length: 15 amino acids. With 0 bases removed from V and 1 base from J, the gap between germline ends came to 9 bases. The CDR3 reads CASSLDPRFQETQYF. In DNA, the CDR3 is TGTGCCAGCAGCTTAGATCCACGGTTCCAAGAGACCCAGTACTTC.

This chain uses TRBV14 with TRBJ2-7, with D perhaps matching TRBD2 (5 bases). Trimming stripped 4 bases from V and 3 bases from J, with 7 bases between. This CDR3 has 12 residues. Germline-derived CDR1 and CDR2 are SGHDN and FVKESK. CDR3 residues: CASSLTSYEQYF. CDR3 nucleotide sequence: TGTGCCAGCAGCCTTACTAGCTACGAGCAGTACTTC. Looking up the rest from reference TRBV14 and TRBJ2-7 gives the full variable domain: EAGVTQFPSHSVIEKGQTVTLRCDPISGHDNLYWYRRVMGKEIKFLLHFVKESKQDESGMPNNRFLAERTGGTYSTLKVQPAELEDSGVYFCASSLTSYEQYFGPGTRLTVT.

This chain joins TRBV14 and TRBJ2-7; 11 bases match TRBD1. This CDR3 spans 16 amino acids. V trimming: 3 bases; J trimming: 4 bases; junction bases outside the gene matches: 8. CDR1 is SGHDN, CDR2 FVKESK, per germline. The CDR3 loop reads CASSHTRDRGYYEQYF. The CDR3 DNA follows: TGTGCCAGCAGCCACACCAGGGACAGGGGGTATTACGAGCAGTACTTC.

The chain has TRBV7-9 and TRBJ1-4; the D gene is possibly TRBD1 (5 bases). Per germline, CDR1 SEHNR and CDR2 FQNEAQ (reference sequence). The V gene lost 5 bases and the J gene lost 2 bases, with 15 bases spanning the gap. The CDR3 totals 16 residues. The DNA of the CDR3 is TGTGCCAGCAGCACAGACAGTAGCGGGACTAATGAAAAACTGTTTTTT. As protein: CASSTDSSGTNEKLFF.

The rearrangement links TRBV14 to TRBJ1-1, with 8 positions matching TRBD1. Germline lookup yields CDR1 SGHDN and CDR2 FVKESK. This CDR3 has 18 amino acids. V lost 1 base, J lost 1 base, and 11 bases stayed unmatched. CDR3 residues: CASSQAWGNRGGNTEAFF. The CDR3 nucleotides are TGTGCCAGCAGCCAAGCCTGGGGAAACAGGGGGGGGAACACTGAAGCTTTCTTT.

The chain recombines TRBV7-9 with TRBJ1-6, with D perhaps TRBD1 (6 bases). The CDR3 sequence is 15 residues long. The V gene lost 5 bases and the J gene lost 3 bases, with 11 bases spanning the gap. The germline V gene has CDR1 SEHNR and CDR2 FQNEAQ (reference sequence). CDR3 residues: CASSLGQIYNSPLHF. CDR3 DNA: TGTGCCAGCAGCCTCGGACAGATCTATAATTCACCCCTCCACTTT.

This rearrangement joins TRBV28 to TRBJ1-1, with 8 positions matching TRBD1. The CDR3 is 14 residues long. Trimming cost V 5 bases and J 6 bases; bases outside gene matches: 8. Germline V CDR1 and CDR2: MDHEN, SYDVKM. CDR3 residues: CASSARDRGPEAFF. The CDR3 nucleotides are TGTGCCAGCAGTGCCCGAGACAGGGGCCCTGAAGCTTTCTTT.

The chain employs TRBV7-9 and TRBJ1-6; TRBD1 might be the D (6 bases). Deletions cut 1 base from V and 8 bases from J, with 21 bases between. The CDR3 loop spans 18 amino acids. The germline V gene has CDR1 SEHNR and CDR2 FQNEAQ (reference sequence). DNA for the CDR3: TGTGCCAGCAGCTTAGAGGAAGGACAGCGGCCGTTTTATTCACCCCTCCACTTT. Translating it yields CASSLEEGQRPFYSPLHF.

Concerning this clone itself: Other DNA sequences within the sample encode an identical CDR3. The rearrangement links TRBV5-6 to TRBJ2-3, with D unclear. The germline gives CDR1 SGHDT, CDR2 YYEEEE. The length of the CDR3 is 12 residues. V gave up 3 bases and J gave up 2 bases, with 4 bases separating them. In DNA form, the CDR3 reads TGTGCCAGCAGCTCTATCACAGATACGCAGTATTTT. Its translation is CASSSITDTQYF.

The DNA for the CDR3 is TGTGCCAGCACTCCAAGGGGAGGGAGGGGGACTGAAGCTTTCTTT. Translating gives CASTPRGGRGTEAFF. The J gene is TRBJ1-1, the V gene TRBV6-6, with a possible D match to TRBD1 (6 bases). Deletions cut 7 bases from V and 5 bases from J, with 20 bases between. Germline V gene sequence: CDR1 MNHNY, CDR2 SVGAGI (reference sequence). CDR3 length equals 15 residues.

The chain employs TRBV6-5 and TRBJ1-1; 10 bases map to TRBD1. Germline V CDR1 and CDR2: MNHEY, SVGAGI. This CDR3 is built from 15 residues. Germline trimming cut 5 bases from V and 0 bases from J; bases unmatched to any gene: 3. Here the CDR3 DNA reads TGTGCCAGCAGTGGGACAGGGGCGATGAACACTGAAGCTTTCTTT. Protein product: CASSGTGAMNTEAFF.

The CDR3 region is CASMNDRGRSPLHF. The CDR3 nucleotides read TGTGCCAGCATGAATGACAGGGGGAGGTCACCCCTCCACTTT. The J gene is TRBJ1-6, the V gene TRBV6-1, with 9 bases aligning to TRBD1. The J segment lost 10 bases and the V segment lost 7 bases, leaving 8 bases of the junction unmatched. The CDR3 is made up of 14 amino acids. CDR1 is MNHNS, CDR2 SASEGT, per germline.

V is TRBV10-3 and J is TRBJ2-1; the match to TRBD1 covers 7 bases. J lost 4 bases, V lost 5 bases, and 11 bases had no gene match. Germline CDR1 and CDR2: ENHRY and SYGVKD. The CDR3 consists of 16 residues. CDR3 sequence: CAISKRQGPHYNEQFF. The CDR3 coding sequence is TGTGCCATCAGTAAAAGACAGGGACCCCATTACAATGAGCAGTTCTTC.

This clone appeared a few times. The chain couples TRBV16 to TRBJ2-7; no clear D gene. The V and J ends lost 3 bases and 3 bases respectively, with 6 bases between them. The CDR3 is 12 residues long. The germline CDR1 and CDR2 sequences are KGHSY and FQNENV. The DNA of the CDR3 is TGTGCCAGCAGCCATCGAGTCTACGAGCAGTACTTC. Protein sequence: CASSHRVYEQYF.

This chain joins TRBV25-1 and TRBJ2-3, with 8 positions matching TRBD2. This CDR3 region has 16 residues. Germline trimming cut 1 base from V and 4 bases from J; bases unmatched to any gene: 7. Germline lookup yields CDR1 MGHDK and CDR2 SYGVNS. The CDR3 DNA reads TGTGCCAGCAGTGAATTCGAGCGGGAGATCCCAGATACGCAGTATTTT. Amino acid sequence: CASSEFEREIPDTQYF.

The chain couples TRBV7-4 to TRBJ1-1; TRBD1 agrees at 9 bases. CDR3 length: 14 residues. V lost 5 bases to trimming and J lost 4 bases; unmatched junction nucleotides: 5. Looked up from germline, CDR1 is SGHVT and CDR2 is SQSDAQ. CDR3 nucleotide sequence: TGTGCCAGCAGCAGGGACAGGGTGACCACTGAAGCTTTCTTT. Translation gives CASSRDRVTTEAFF. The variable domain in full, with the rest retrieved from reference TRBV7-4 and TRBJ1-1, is GAGVSQSPRYKVAKRGRDVALRCDSISGHVTLYWYRQTLGQGSEVLTYSQSDAQRDKSGRPSGRFSAERPERSVSTLKIQRTEQGDSAVYLCASSRDRVTTEAFFGQGTRLTVV.

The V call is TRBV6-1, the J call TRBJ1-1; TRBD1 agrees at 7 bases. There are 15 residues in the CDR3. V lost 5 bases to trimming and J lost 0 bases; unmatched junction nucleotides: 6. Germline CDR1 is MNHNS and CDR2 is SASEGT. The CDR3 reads CASSHRQGVNTEAFF. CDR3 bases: TGTGCCAGCAGTCATCGCCAGGGGGTGAACACTGAAGCTTTCTTT.

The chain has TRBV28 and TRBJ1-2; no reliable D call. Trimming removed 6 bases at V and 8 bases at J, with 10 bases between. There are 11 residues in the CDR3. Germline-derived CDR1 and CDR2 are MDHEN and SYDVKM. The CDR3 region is CASRMRWGYTF. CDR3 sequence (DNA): TGTGCCAGCAGAATGAGGTGGGGCTACACCTTC.

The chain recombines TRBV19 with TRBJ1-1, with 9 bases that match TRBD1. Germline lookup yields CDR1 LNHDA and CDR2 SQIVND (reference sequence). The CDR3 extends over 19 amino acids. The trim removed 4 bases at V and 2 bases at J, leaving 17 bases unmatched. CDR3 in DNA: TGTGCCAGTAGTACTTCCTGGACAGGGGATGGACTATACAACACTGAAGCTTTCTTT. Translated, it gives CASSTSWTGDGLYNTEAFF.